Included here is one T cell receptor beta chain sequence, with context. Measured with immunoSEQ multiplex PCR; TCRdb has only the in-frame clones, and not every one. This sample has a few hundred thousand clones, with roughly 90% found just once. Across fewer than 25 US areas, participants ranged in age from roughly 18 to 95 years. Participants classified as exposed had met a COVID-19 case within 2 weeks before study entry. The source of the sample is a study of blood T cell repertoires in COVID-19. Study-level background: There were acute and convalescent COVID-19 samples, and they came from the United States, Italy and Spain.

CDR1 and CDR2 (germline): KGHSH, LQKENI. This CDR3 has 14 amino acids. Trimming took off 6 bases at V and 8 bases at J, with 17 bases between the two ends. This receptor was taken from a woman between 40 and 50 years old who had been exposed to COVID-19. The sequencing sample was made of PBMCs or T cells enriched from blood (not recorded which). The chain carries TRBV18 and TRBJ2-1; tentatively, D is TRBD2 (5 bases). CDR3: CASSTRPAGDEQFF. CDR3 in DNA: TGTGCCAGCTCTACGAGACCCGCGGGCGATGAGCAGTTCTTC.